The T cell receptor (beta chain) under discussion was sequenced for a study of regulatory T cells in long-lasting Graves disease. The study's findings and limits: Relative to new patients (roughly 970), persistent patients exhibited greater sharing of public clonotypes (over 2,500). TRBV28 was favored in persistent disease, as were TRBJ1-2 and TRBJ2-5. Newly diagnosed Graves' patients had higher TCR diversity than persistent ones.

This clonotype was seen a few times. Antigen: not known. CDR3 length: 13 amino acids. The germline V gene encodes CDR1 DFQATT and CDR2 SNEGSKA (reference sequence). Trimming at V came to 6 bases and at J to 2 bases, leaving 6 bases not matched to a gene. Specified time point: persistent/refractory GD, antithyroid drugs over 5 years with positive TRAb. With RNA extracted from PBMCs as input, the TCR library was made. American Thyroid Association guidelines defined Graves' disease diagnosis. Building of the TCR beta libraries involved iRepertoire HTBI primers and Arm-PCR of CDR3 regions. Each CDR3 protein is one row after TCRdb ran MiXCR on the multiplex PCR reads. The sample yields fewer than 450,000 distinct CDR3 sequences, 20% to 25% seen once.

V and J are TRBV20-1 and TRBJ2-7; 8 bases line up with TRBD1. The sample consisted of peripheral blood mononuclear cells (PBMCs), taken when the disease was refractory, from a patient treated with antithyroid drugs. This TCR came from a female donor with Graves disease. The DNA of the CDR3 is TGCAGTGCAATGGGACAGGCAACCTACGAGCAGTACTTC. Translating gives CSAMGQATYEQYF.